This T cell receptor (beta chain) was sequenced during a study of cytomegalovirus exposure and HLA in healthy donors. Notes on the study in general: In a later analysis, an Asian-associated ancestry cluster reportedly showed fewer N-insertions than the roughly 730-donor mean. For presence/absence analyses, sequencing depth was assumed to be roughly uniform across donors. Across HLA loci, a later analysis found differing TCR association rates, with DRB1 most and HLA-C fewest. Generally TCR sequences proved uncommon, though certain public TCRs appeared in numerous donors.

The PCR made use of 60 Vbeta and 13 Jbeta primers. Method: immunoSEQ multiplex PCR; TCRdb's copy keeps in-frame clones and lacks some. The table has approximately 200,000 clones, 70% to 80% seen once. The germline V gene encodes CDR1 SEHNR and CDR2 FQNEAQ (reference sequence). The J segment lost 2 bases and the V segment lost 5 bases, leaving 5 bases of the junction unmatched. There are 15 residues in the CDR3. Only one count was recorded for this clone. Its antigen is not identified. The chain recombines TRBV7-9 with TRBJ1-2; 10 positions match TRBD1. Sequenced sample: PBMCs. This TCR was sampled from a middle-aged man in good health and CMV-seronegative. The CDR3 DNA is TGTGCCAGCAGCCCGGGACAGGGGTGGAACTATGGCTACACCTTC. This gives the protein CASSPGQGWNYGYTF.